Sequencing of this TCR beta chain was carried out in a study of blood T cell repertoires in COVID-19. Study background: Sample material is recorded as cDNA or gDNA derived from T cells, B-cell-depleted T cells, or PBMCs.

The repertoire was sequenced with immunoSEQ multiplex PCR; TCRdb's copy has only in-frame clones and lacks some. The sample gives around 100,000 clones, around 88% of which show up once; 1.7% is in the top ten. The CDR3 is 15 amino acids. CDR1 SGHAT and CDR2 FQNNGV come from the germline V gene. Trimming removed 5 bases at V and 7 bases at J, with 17 bases between. V usage is TRBV11-2 and J usage is TRBJ1-4, with D perhaps TRBD1 (6 bases). This sequence was found in a man older than 75 with acute or convalescent COVID-19. Specimen: peripheral blood. The CDR3 loop is CASSHGRGASEKLFF. In nucleotides, the CDR3 is TGTGCCAGCAGCCATGGGCGGGGGGCAAGTGAAAAACTGTTTTTT. Based on the CDR3 plus reference TRBV11-2 and TRBJ1-4, the full variable domain is EAGVAQSPRYKIIEKRQSVAFWCNPISGHATLYWYQQILGQGPKLLIQFQNNGVVDDSQLPKDRFSAERLKGVDSTLKIQPAKLEDSAVYLCASSHGRGASEKLFFGSGTQLSVL.